The 32 T cell receptor beta chains below were found in one sample sequenced in a study of blood T cell repertoires in COVID-19. The data were produced by immunoSEQ multiplex PCR, yet TCRdb's version contains in-frame clones alone and is incomplete. The sample contains 35,000 to 40,000 clones, around 85% of which appear only once. Sequencing was done on a sample of peripheral blood. Receptor source: a human donor with acute or convalescent COVID-19. The donor label of this sample is uncertain.

This sequence joins TRBV3-1 (or the pseudogene TRBV3-2) and TRBJ1-1, with D hard to call. The CDR3 has 13 amino acids. With 5 bases removed from V and 8 bases from J, the gap between germline ends came to 15 bases. Germline assignment: CDR1 LGHDT and CDR2 YNNKEL (reference sequence). The CDR3 coding sequence is TGTGCCAGCAGCAAAGGGAGAGGCGGGGAAGCTTTCTTT. As protein: CASSKGRGGEAFF.

This clone was seen only once. The chain is built from TRBV6-5 and TRBJ1-2; no firm D call. This CDR3 has 13 residues. CDR1 is MNHEY, CDR2 SVGAGI, per germline. Trimming took off 11 bases at V and 12 bases at J, with 25 bases between the two ends. The CDR3 loop is CAGPKFSRPMNTF. The CDR3 DNA reads TGTGCCGGCCCCAAGTTCTCCCGCCCCATGAACACCTTC.

This clone was seen a single time. This chain connects TRBV7-2 to TRBJ1-2, with 7 bases matching TRBD1. This CDR3 contains 15 residues. V shed 5 bases, J shed 7 bases, and the junction held 13 bases outside the gene matches. The germline CDR1 and CDR2 sequences are SGHTA and FQGNSA. CDR3 nucleotides: TGTGCCAGCAGCCCGAGACAGGGTTTATTAAGTGGCTACACCTTC. Translated, it gives CASSPRQGLLSGYTF.

This clone was seen only once. This chain joins TRBV4-1 and TRBJ2-5, with TRBD2 identical over 11 bases. The CDR3 totals 16 residues. V gave up 2 bases and J gave up 0 bases; unmatched junction bases: 2. Germline V gene lookup returns CDR1 MGHRA and CDR2 YSYEKL. This CDR3 is CASSQTSGGNQETQYF. The CDR3 DNA is TGCGCCAGCAGCCAAACTAGCGGGGGCAACCAAGAGACCCAGTACTTC.

This rearrangement joins TRBV24-1 to TRBJ2-1, with 10 bases aligning to TRBD2. The junction had 7 bases not matched to a gene; V was cut back by 0 bases and J by 6 bases. Germline CDR1 and CDR2: KGHDR and SFDVKD. The CDR3 runs to 17 residues. In DNA form, the CDR3 reads TGTGCCACCAGTGATTTGCGTCCTAGCGGGAGCAGCAATGAGCAGTTCTTC. Amino acids: CATSDLRPSGSSNEQFF.

The V gene is TRBV5-1, the J gene TRBJ2-1, with 12 bases aligning to TRBD2. The germline gives CDR1 SGHRS, CDR2 YFSETQ. J was trimmed by 9 bases and V by 3 bases; bases with no gene match: 13. The CDR3 spans 17 residues. CDR3 sequence reads: CASSSLAGGVSVIEQFF. The DNA for the CDR3 is TGCGCCAGCAGCTCGCTAGCGGGAGGGGTTAGCGTAATTGAGCAGTTCTTC. The whole variable domain, remainder taken from reference TRBV5-1 and TRBJ2-1, is KAGVTQTPRYLIKTRGQQVTLSCSPISGHRSVSWYQQTPGQGLQFLFEYFSETQRNKGNFPGRFSGRQFSNSRSEMNVSTLELGDSALYLCASSSLAGGVSVIEQFFGPGTRLTVL.

The V gene is TRBV6-1, the J gene TRBJ2-7, with 10 positions matching TRBD2. The germline CDR1 and CDR2 sequences are MNHNS and SASEGT. The CDR3 is 19 amino acids. The V and J ends lost 2 bases and 5 bases, in that order; junction bases with no gene match: 18. The CDR3 reads CASSEMSLWASGSIHEQYF. The CDR3 coding sequence is TGTGCCAGCAGTGAAATGAGTTTGTGGGCTAGCGGGAGTATACACGAGCAGTACTTC.

V and J are TRBV30 and TRBJ2-5; 14 nucleotides match TRBD2. V shed 2 bases and J 5 bases; nucleotides not matched to a gene: 7. The germline V gene encodes CDR1 GTSNPN and CDR2 SVGIG (reference sequence). This CDR3 spans 16 amino acids. The CDR3 sequence: CAWSPGLAGGAETQYF. DNA of the CDR3: TGTGCCTGGAGTCCCGGACTAGCGGGGGGAGCGGAGACCCAGTACTTC.

The chain is built from TRBV5-5 and TRBJ2-2; D gene uncertain. Germline V CDR1 and CDR2: SGHKS, YYEKEE (reference sequence). Trimming cost V 0 bases and J 5 bases, with 11 bases left between them. CDR3 length equals 15 residues. CDR3: CASSLAFPGTGELFF. The DNA of the CDR3 is TGTGCCAGCAGCTTGGCTTTTCCCGGGACCGGGGAGCTGTTTTTT.

CDR3 region: CASSVRQGETYEQYF. CDR3 nucleotides: TGTGCCAGCAGCGTCCGACAGGGGGAAACCTACGAGCAGTACTTC. The V call is TRBV7-8, the J call TRBJ2-7; TRBD1 aligns across 9 bases. The junction had 7 bases not matched to a gene; V was cut back by 5 bases and J by 2 bases. The CDR3 consists of 15 residues. Germline V gene sequence: CDR1 SGHVS, CDR2 FQNEAQ.

As for this clone: Relative to the germline gene, one junction end is altered; a read error may explain this. V gene TRBV19 combines with J gene TRBJ2-7; 8 bases match TRBD1. There are 14 residues in the CDR3. The germline gives CDR1 LNHDA, CDR2 SQIVND (reference sequence). CDR3 amino acids: CASKEGQGSNEQYF. CDR3 DNA sequence: TGTGCCAGTAAGGAAGGACAGGGCTCCAACGAGCAGTACTTC.

This clone was observed once. The chain links TRBV18 to TRBJ2-5, with 7 bases lining up with TRBD1. Per the germline V gene, CDR1 is KGHSH and CDR2 is LQKENI. The J segment lost 5 bases and the V segment lost 1 base, leaving 4 bases of the junction unmatched. This CDR3 is 14 amino acids long. The DNA of the CDR3 is TGTGCCAGCTCACCACAGGGGGCGGGCGAGACCCAGTACTTC. It translates to CASSPQGAGETQYF.

The CDR3 spells CASTQGSPGNSPLHF. The CDR3 DNA follows: TGTGCCAGCACTCAGGGTTCCCCTGGGAATTCACCCCTCCACTTT. This chain connects TRBV6-5 to TRBJ1-6; D may be TRBD1 (5 bases). Deletions cut 7 bases from V and 7 bases from J, with 17 bases between. Germline CDR1 reads MNHEY; CDR2 reads SVGAGI. This CDR3 is 15 amino acids long.

The V call is TRBV27, the J call TRBJ2-1; D remains ambiguous. Germline loops: CDR1 MNHEY, CDR2 SMNVEV (reference sequence). This CDR3 spans 12 amino acids. Trimming shortened V by 5 bases and J by 5 bases, and 7 bases separated the two germline ends. The CDR3: CASSQANNEQFF. The CDR3 DNA sequence: TGTGCCAGCAGTCAGGCCAACAATGAGCAGTTCTTC.

J is TRBJ2-5 and V is TRBV3-1 (or the pseudogene TRBV3-2), with D tentatively TRBD1 (5 bases). CDR1 is LGHDT, CDR2 YNNKEL, per germline (reference sequence). V was shortened by 2 bases and J by 5 bases, with 9 bases between the two germline ends. The CDR3 spans 13 residues. The CDR3 bases are TGTGCCAGCAGCCAAAGGGGCGTGGAGACCCAGTACTTC. It encodes CASSQRGVETQYF.

CDR3: CASSLTGLAGFTGELFF. In nucleotides, the CDR3 is TGTGCCAGCAGCTTAACGGGACTAGCGGGATTCACCGGGGAGCTGTTTTTT. The chain employs TRBV7-3 and TRBJ2-2; 13 nucleotides align to TRBD2. V trimming: 0 bases; J trimming: 4 bases; junction bases outside the gene matches: 2. The CDR3 runs 17 residues. Germline loops: CDR1 SGHTA, CDR2 FQGTGA.

This chain links TRBV19 with TRBJ2-3, with D unclear. Germline lookup yields CDR1 LNHDA and CDR2 SQIVND (reference sequence). The CDR3 length is 14 residues. Deletions cut 5 bases from V and 0 bases from J, with 9 bases between. This CDR3 is CASSQMASTDTQYF. The DNA for the CDR3 is TGTGCCAGTAGTCAGATGGCTAGCACAGATACGCAGTATTTT.

V gene TRBV18 combines with J gene TRBJ2-1; perhaps TRBD2 as D (6 bases). The CDR3 length is 13 residues. The germline gives CDR1 KGHSH, CDR2 LQKENI. Trimming removed 6 bases from V and 4 bases from J, with 10 bases in between. In DNA, the CDR3 is TGTGCCAGCTCCCACGGGGGATACAATGAGCAGTTCTTC. Encoded protein: CASSHGGYNEQFF.

The CDR3 reads CARKAGEETQYF. DNA of the CDR3: TGTGCACGTAAAGCGGGGGAAGAGACCCAGTACTTC. The rearrangement links TRBV12-2 to TRBJ2-5; the table assigns TRBD2, which was not confirmed against the DNA. TRBV12-2 is a pseudogene segment. The CDR3 has 12 amino acids.

The chain joins TRBV19 to TRBJ1-1; D is undetermined. The germline V gene has CDR1 LNHDA and CDR2 SQIVND (reference sequence). Trimming cost V 7 bases and J 3 bases, with 15 bases left between them. This CDR3 has 14 amino acids. CDR3 DNA: TGTGCCAGTAACGCTCACCAGCGATACACTGAAGCTTTCTTT. The encoded protein is CASNAHQRYTEAFF.

The genes are TRBV4-3 and TRBJ1-6; D unresolved. Per germline, CDR1 LGHNA and CDR2 YSLEER. This CDR3 spans 15 amino acids. V was cut by 0 bases and J by 11 bases, with 14 bases left in between. The DNA of the CDR3 is TGCGCCAGCAGCCAAGAACACGGGAGGCAAGCACCCCTCCACTTT. Its translation is CASSQEHGRQAPLHF.

This chain connects TRBV28 to TRBJ2-7, with 7 bases that match TRBD2. The CDR3 runs to 14 residues. V lost 6 bases and J lost 0; bases outside the gene matches: 5. Germline V lookup: CDR1 MDHEN, CDR2 SYDVKM. CDR3 sequence reads: CASRVAGSSYEQYF. Written as DNA, the CDR3 is TGTGCCAGCAGAGTAGCGGGTAGCTCCTACGAGCAGTACTTC.

J is TRBJ2-3 and V is TRBV9, with TRBD1 identical over 10 bases. The CDR3 totals 15 residues. V shed 0 bases, J shed 3 bases, and the junction held 1 base outside the gene matches. CDR1 and CDR2 from the germline V gene are SGDLS and YYNGEE. The CDR3, as DNA: TGTGCCAGCAGCGTAGGACAGGGGGCTACAGATACGCAGTATTTT. Translation: CASSVGQGATDTQYF.

The chain employs TRBV11-3 and TRBJ2-3; 7 bases agree with TRBD2. The CDR3 is made up of 17 amino acids. V shed 0 bases and J 2 bases; nucleotides not matched to a gene: 8. CDR1 is SGHNT, CDR2 YENEEA, per germline. The CDR3 is CASSLDGRGSNTDTQYF. The CDR3 coding sequence is TGTGCCAGCAGCTTAGATGGGCGGGGGTCGAACACAGATACGCAGTATTTT. The whole variable domain, filled in from reference TRBV11-3 and TRBJ2-3, reads EAGVVQSPRYKIIEKKQPVAFWCNPISGHNTLYWYLQNLGQGPELLIRYENEEAVDDSQLPKDRFSAERLKGVDSTLKIQPAELGDSAVYLCASSLDGRGSNTDTQYFGPGTRLTVL.

V is TRBV5-4 and J is TRBJ2-2, with TRBD2 matching 9 bases. Germline V gene data show CDR1 as SGHNT and CDR2 as YYREEE (reference sequence). J was trimmed by 3 bases and V by 4 bases; bases with no gene match: 4. This CDR3 has 15 amino acids. CDR3 in amino acids: CASSLGTSYTGELFF. CDR3 in DNA: TGTGCCAGCAGCCTCGGGACTAGCTACACCGGGGAGCTGTTTTTT.

The V gene is TRBV30, the J gene TRBJ1-4; TRBD1 agrees at 7 bases. CDR1 GTSNPN and CDR2 SVGIG come from the germline V gene (reference sequence). V shed 3 bases and J 3 bases; nucleotides not matched to a gene: 10. The CDR3 is 16 amino acids. For the CDR3, the DNA is TGTGCCTGGAGGAAGACAGGGTTTTGGGCTAATGAAAAACTGTTTTTT. This encodes CAWRKTGFWANEKLFF.

The chain employs TRBV11-1 and TRBJ2-1, with 11 bases matching TRBD2. V lost 5 bases to trimming and J lost 5 bases; unmatched junction nucleotides: 8. The CDR3 is 16 residues long. Germline-derived CDR1 and CDR2 are SGHAT and FQDESV (reference sequence). The CDR3 DNA is TGTGCCAGCAGCCACCGACTAGCGGGGTCTGACAATGAGCAGTTCTTC. Protein: CASSHRLAGSDNEQFF.

This chain links TRBV7-9 with TRBJ2-1, with 9 bases aligning to TRBD1. CDR3 length equals 12 residues. CDR1 is SEHNR and CDR2 is FQNEAQ in the germline V gene (reference sequence). V gave up 10 bases and J gave up 6 bases; unmatched junction bases: 4. The CDR3 here is CATTGGLNEQFF. The CDR3 DNA reads as TGTGCCACCACAGGGGGCCTCAATGAGCAGTTCTTC.

The table lists this clone with many counts. V and J are TRBV30 and TRBJ1-1; D not certain. CDR1 is GTSNPN and CDR2 is SVGIG in the germline V gene (reference sequence). Trimming shortened V by 5 bases and J by 0 bases, and 4 bases separated the two germline ends. The CDR3 consists of 11 residues. This chain's CDR3 is CAWLMNTEAFF. As DNA, the CDR3 is TGTGCCTGGCTTATGAACACTGAAGCTTTCTTT.

The chain has TRBV10-3 and TRBJ1-1; D remains unclear. Germline V CDR1 and CDR2: ENHRY, SYGVKD. The CDR3 runs to 14 residues. With 3 bases removed from V and 4 bases from J, the gap between germline ends came to 12 bases. The CDR3 DNA reads TGTGCCATCAGTGACGTGGGCGAGAGCACTGAAGCTTTCTTT. Amino acid sequence: CAISDVGESTEAFF.

The CDR3 is CASSPYRGENEKLFF. The DNA of the CDR3 is TGTGCCAGCAGCCCCTACAGGGGAGAAAATGAAAAACTGTTTTTT. J is TRBJ1-4 and V is TRBV11-2, with 7 bases lining up with TRBD1. The germline V gene has CDR1 SGHAT and CDR2 FQNNGV. The CDR3 is 15 residues long. Trimming took 5 bases from V and 5 from J; bases not matched to a gene: 8.

V gene TRBV5-4 combines with J gene TRBJ2-7; 11 positions match TRBD2. Germline assignment: CDR1 SGHNT and CDR2 YYREEE (reference sequence). The CDR3 totals 16 residues. Unmatched junction bases numbered 8, after V lost 4 bases and J lost 2 bases. The CDR3 sequence: CASSPGLAVGTYEQYF. CDR3 nucleotide sequence: TGTGCCAGCAGCCCGGGACTAGCGGTAGGAACCTACGAGCAGTACTTC.